What follows describes a single T cell receptor beta chain. Repertoires were generated with immunoSEQ multiplex PCR, while TCRdb's copy carries only in-frame clones and drops some. Here the sample spans under 200,000 clones, 86% being singletons. The data were taken from a study of blood T cell repertoires in COVID-19. In the study overall: PBMCs, B-cell-depleted T cells, or T cells provided the cDNA or gDNA that made up the material.

With 4 bases clipped from V and 9 bases from J, the junction kept 13 bases outside the gene matches. CDR1 is SGHNT, CDR2 YENEEA, per germline. The CDR3 runs 16 residues. J is TRBJ2-3 and V is TRBV11-3; 10 nucleotides align to TRBD1. The clonotype originates from a woman in her 70s with acute or convalescent COVID-19. Sequenced sample: peripheral blood. The CDR3 protein is CASSSAPGQGPVTQYF. The CDR3 DNA is TGTGCCAGCAGCTCAGCGCCGGGACAGGGGCCAGTAACGCAGTATTTT.